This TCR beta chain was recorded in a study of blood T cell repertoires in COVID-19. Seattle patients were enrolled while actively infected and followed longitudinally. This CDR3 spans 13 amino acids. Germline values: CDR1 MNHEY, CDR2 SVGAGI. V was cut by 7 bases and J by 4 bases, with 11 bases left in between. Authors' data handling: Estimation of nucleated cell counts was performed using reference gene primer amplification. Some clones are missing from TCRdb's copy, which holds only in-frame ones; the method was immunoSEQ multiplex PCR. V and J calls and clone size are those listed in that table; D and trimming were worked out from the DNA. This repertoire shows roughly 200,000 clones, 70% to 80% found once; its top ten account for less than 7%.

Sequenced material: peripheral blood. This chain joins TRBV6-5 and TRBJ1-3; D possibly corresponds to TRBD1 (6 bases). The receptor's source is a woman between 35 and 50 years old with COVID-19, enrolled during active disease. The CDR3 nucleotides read TGTGCCAGCATACAGGGTCGCGGAAACACCATATATTTT. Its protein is CASIQGRGNTIYF.